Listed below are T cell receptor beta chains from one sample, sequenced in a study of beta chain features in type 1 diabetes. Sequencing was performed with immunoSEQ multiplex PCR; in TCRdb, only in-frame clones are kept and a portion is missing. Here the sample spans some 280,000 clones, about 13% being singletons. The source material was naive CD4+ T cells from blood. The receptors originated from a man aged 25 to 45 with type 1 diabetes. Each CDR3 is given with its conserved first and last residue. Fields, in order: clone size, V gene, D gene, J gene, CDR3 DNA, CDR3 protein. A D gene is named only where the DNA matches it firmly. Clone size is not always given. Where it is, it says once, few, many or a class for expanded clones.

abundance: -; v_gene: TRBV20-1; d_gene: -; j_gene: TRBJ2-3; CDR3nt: TGCAGTGCTTACACAGATACGCAGTATTTT; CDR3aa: CSAYTDTQYF
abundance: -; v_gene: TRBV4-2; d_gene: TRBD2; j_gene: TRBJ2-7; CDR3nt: TGTGCCAGCAGCGTACTAGCGGGGGACTCCTACGAGCAGTACTTC; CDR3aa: CASSVLAGDSYEQYF
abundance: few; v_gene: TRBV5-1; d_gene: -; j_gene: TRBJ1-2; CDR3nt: TGCGCCAGCAGCTTGAGAGACCACGGGGATGGCTACACCTTC; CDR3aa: CASSLRDHGDGYTF
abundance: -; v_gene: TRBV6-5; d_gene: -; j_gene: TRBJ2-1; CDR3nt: TGTGCCAGCAGTCAGGACCGGAGGCGTTTGGATGAGCAGTTCTTC; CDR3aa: CASSQDRRRLDEQFF
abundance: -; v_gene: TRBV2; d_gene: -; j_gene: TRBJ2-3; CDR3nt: TGTGCCAGCACACCGGGACTGGGGGACCCAGATACGCAGTATTTT; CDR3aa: CASTPGLGDPDTQYF
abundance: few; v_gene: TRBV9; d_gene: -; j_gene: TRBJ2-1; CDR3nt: TGTGCCAGCAGCCCAGAGGGCACTTACAATGAGCAGTTCTTC; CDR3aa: CASSPEGTYNEQFF
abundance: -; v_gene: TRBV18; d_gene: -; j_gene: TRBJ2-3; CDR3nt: TGTGCCAGCTCACCTGGCTCAGATACGCAGTATTTT; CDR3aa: CASSPGSDTQYF
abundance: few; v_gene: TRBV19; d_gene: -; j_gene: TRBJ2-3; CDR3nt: TGTGCCAGTAGTATAAGGGGTATCGGAGCAGATACGCAGTATTTT; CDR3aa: CASSIRGIGADTQYF
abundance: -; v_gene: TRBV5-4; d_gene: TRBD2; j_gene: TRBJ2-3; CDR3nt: TGTGCCCTAACGAGGGGTAGCGGGAGGGACGATACGCAGTATTTT; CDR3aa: CALTRGSGRDDTQYF
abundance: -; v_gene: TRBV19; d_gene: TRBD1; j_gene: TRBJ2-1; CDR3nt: TGTGCCAGTAGTCTGACAGGGGTCAATGAGCAGTTCTTC; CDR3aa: CASSLTGVNEQFF
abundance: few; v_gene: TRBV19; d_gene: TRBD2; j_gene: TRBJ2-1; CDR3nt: TGTGCCAGTAGTATCCCTGTAGCGGGAGGTTCCTCGGCCAATGAGCAGTTCTTC; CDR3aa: CASSIPVAGGSSANEQFF
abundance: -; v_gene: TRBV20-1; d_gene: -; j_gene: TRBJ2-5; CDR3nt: TGCAGACCCGCGGAGACCCAGTACTTC; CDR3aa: CRPAETQYF
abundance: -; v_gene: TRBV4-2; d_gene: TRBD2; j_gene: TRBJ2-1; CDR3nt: TGTGCCAGCAGCCAAGGGCCGGGACTAGCGGGGGATAGCTCCTACAATGAGCAGTTCTTC; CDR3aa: CASSQGPGLAGDSSYNEQFF
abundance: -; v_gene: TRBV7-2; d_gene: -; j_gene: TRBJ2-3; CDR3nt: TGTGCCAGCAGCTTTGGAGGGGCAGATACGCAGTATTTT; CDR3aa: CASSFGGADTQYF
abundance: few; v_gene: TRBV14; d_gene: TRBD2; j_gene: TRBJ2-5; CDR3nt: TGTGCCAGCAGCTTCCGTTTGGGGGGGGAGACCCAGTACTTC; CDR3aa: CASSFRLGGETQYF